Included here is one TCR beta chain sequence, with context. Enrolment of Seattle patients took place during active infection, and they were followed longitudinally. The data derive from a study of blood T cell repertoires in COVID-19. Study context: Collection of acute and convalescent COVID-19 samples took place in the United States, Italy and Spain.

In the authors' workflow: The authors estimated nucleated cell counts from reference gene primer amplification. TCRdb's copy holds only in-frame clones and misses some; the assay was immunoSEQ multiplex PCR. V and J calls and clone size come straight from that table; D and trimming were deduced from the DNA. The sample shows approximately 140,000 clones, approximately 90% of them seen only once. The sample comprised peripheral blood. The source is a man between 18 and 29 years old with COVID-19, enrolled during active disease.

CDR3 DNA: TGTGCCAGCAGGGGCGGGTGGGAGTCGAATGAGCAGTTCTTC. Translated: CASRGGWESNEQFF. This rearrangement joins TRBV7-9 to TRBJ2-1; the D gene is possibly TRBD2 (5 bases). The CDR3 has 14 residues. CDR1 is SEHNR, CDR2 FQNEAQ, per germline (reference sequence). Trimming removed 6 bases at V and 7 bases at J, with 16 bases between.